This T cell receptor (beta chain) was sequenced during a study of T-cell reconstitution after alpha-beta-depleted transplantation in children. Trimming left V 0 bases short and J 3 bases short, with 15 bases between. CDR1 LNHNV and CDR2 YYDKDF come from the germline V gene (reference sequence). The CDR3 sequence is 17 residues long. This clonotype came up a few times. Unique molecular identifiers were built into the TCRbeta library. One entry per CDR3 protein, called by TCRdb with MiXCR from the PCR reads. The sample contains a few hundred thousand distinct CDR3 sequences, over 10% of which appear only once.

This TCR derives from a male patient under 18 who had a stem cell transplant for acute myeloid leukemia, so the T cells may come from the graft donor. The V and J genes are TRBV15 and TRBJ2-1; tentatively, D is TRBD2 (6 bases). Sequencing used PBMCs, mostly from graft donor cells, obtained 360 days after TCRalphabeta/CD19-depleted stem cell transplant. CDR3 DNA: TGTGCCACCAGCAGAGATGGGTCGGGACTCTTCTACAATGAGCAGTTCTTC. Encoded protein: CATSRDGSGLFYNEQFF.